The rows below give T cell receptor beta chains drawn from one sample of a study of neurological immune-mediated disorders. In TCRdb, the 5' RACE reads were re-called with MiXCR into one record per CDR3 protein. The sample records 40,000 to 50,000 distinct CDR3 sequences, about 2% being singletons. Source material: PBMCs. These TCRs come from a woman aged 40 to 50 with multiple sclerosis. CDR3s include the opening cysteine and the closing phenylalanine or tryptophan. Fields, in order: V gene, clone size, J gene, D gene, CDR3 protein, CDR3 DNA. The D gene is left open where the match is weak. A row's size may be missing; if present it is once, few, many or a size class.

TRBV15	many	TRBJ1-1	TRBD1	CATSDRGGATEAFF	TGTGCCACCAGCGACAGGGGGGGGGCCACTGAAGCTTTCTTT
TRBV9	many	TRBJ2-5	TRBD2	CASSVGSGTQETQYF	TGTGCCAGCAGCGTAGGTAGCGGGACTCAAGAGACCCAGTACTTC
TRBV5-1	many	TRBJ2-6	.	CASSFGGANVLTF	TGCGCCAGCAGCTTCGGGGGGGCCAACGTCCTGACTTTC
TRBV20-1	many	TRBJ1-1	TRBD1	CSARGQGGMNTEAFF	TGCAGTGCTAGGGGCCAGGGGGGAATGAACACTGAAGCTTTCTTT
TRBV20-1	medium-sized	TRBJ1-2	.	CSASLGTNYGYTF	TGCAGTGCTAGTCTGGGTACTAACTATGGCTACACCTTC
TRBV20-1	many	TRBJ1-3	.	CSASERGNTIYF	TGCAGTGCTAGCGAGCGGGGAAACACCATATATTTT
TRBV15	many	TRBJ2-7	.	CATSRDKGSYEQYF	TGTGCCACCAGCAGAGATAAGGGCTCCTACGAGCAGTACTTC
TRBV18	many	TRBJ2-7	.	CASSPAGRFRNEQYF	TGTGCCAGCTCACCAGCTGGTAGGTTTCGGAACGAGCAGTACTTC
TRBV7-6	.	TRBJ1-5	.	CASSSVGGQPQHF	TGTGCCAGCAGCTCGGTCGGAGGACAGCCCCAGCATTTT
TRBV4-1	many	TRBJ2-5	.	CASSPRRSSQETQYF	TGCGCCAGCAGCCCCCGACGGTCATCCCAAGAGACCCAGTACTTC
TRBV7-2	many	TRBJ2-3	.	CASSPMRGRTDTQYF	TGTGCCAGCAGCCCGATGCGGGGGCGCACAGATACGCAGTATTTT
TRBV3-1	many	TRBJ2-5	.	CASSQDSTRAETQYF	TGTGCCAGCAGCCAAGACTCCACCAGGGCGGAGACCCAGTACTTC
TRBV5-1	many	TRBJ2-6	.	CASSQQENSGANVLTF	TGCGCCAGCAGCCAACAGGAAAATTCTGGGGCCAACGTCCTGACTTTC
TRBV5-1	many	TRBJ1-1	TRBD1	CASKDQGGTEAFF	TGCGCCAGCAAAGATCAGGGGGGGACTGAAGCTTTCTTT
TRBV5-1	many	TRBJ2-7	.	CASSLASQTYEQYF	TGCGCCAGCAGCTTGGCTTCCCAGACCTACGAGCAGTACTTC
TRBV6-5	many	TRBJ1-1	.	CASSYLNEAFF	TGTGCCAGCAGTTACCTTAATGAAGCTTTCTTT
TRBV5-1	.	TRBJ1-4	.	CASSLSGATNEKLFF	TGCGCCAGCAGCTTGTCGGGGGCCACTAATGAAAAACTGTTTTTT
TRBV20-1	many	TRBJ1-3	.	CSARDSRSGNTIYF	TGCAGTGCTAGGGACAGTCGCTCTGGAAACACCATATATTTT
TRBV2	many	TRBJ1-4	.	CASSEAVATNEKLFF	TGTGCCAGCAGTGAAGCAGTAGCAACTAATGAAAAACTGTTTTTT
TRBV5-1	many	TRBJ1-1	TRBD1	CASSGDRGNTEAFF	TGCGCCAGCAGCGGAGACAGGGGGAACACTGAAGCTTTCTTT
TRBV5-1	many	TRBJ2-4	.	CASSLASGRNIQYF	TGCGCCAGCAGCTTGGCCTCAGGGAGGAACATTCAGTACTTC
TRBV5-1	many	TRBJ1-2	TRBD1	CASRSIRGLYGYTF	TGCGCCAGCAGATCCATCAGGGGGCTCTATGGCTACACCTTC
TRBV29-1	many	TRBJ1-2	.	CSAGGWTSNYGYTF	TGCAGCGCCGGGGGATGGACAAGCAACTATGGCTACACCTTC
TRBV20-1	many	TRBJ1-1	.	CSARKGGVNTEAFF	TGCAGTGCTAGAAAAGGCGGTGTGAACACTGAAGCTTTCTTT
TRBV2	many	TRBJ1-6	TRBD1	CASRQGPGVPLHF	TGTGCCAGCAGACAGGGGCCCGGGGTCCCCCTCCACTTT
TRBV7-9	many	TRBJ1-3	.	CASSPTLQGSGNTIYF	TGTGCCAGCAGCCCCACCTTACAGGGATCTGGAAACACCATATATTTT
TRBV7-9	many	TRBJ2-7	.	CASSSSRDPTDEQYF	TGTGCCAGCAGCTCGTCACGGGACCCGACAGACGAGCAGTACTTC
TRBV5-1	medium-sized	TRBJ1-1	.	CASSLTGWAEAFF	TGCGCCAGCAGCTTGACAGGGTGGGCTGAAGCTTTCTTT
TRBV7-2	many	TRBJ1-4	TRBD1	CASSRDRHSTNEKLFF	TGTGCCAGCAGCCGGGACAGGCATTCAACTAATGAAAAACTGTTTTTT
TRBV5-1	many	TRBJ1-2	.	CASSLGAANYGYTF	TGCGCCAGCAGCTTGGGGGCAGCTAACTATGGCTACACCTTC
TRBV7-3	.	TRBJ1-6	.	CASSLRPASSYNSPLHF	TGTGCCAGCAGCTTACGGCCAGCGAGCTCCTATAATTCACCCCTCCACTTT
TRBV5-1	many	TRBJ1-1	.	CASSRTSGGRTEAFF	TGCGCCAGCAGCCGGACCTCAGGAGGGAGGACTGAAGCTTTCTTT
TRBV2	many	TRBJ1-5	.	CASRGTRGNNQPQHF	TGTGCCAGCAGAGGAACAAGGGGGAACAATCAGCCCCAGCATTTT
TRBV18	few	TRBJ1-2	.	CASSPPNSNYGYTF	TGTGCCAGCTCACCACCTAACAGTAACTATGGCTACACCTTC
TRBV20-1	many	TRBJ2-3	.	CSAFDSGGPSLTDTQYF	TGCAGTGCTTTCGATAGCGGCGGGCCCAGTCTCACAGATACGCAGTATTTT
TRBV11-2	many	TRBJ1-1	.	CASSPAIQTEAFF	TGTGCCAGCAGCCCTGCCATTCAAACTGAAGCTTTCTTT
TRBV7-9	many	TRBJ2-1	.	CASSPRHEQFF	TGTGCCAGCAGTCCTCGCCATGAGCAGTTCTTC
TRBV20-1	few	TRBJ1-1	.	CSARASGGDTEAFF	TGCAGTGCTAGAGCCTCTGGCGGGGACACTGAAGCTTTCTTT
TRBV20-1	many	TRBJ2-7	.	CSAKASYEQYF	TGCAGTGCAAAGGCGAGCTACGAGCAGTACTTC
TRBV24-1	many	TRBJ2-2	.	CATSDLIRGTGELFF	TGTGCCACCAGTGATTTAATCAGGGGAACCGGGGAGCTGTTTTTT
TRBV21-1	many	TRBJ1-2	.	CASSKDGQGLATF	TGTGCCAGCAGCAAAGACGGGCAGGGGCTCGCCACCTTC
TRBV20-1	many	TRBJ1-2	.	CSARDPLRDYGYTF	TGCAGTGCTAGAGACCCTCTGCGTGACTATGGCTACACCTTC
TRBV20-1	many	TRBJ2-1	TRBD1	CSARDPRDRGNNEQFF	TGCAGTGCTAGAGATCCCAGGGACAGGGGGAACAATGAGCAGTTCTTC
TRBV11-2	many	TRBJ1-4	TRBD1	CASSSKTGGGEKLFF	TGTGCCAGCAGCTCGAAAACAGGGGGGGGTGAAAAACTGTTTTTT
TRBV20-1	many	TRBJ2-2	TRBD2	CSAQGLAGPGELFF	TGCAGTGCTCAGGGACTAGCGGGCCCCGGGGAGCTGTTTTTT
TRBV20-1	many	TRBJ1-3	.	CSALTPHTGSSGNTIYF	TGCAGTGCCTTGACGCCCCATACAGGGTCCTCTGGAAACACCATATATTTT
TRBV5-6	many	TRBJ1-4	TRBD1	CASSSRDRIEKLFF	TGTGCCAGCAGCTCCCGGGACAGGATCGAAAAACTGTTTTTT
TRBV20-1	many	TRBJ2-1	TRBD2	CSARDPGTISYNEQFF	TGCAGTGCTAGAGATCCAGGGACTATCTCCTACAATGAGCAGTTCTTC
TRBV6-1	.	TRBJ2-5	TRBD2	CASSRGTSEETQYF	TGTGCCAGCAGTCGAGGGACTAGCGAAGAGACCCAGTACTTC
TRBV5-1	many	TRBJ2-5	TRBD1	CASSTRQGRETQYF	TGCGCCAGCAGCACAAGACAGGGGCGGGAGACCCAGTACTTC
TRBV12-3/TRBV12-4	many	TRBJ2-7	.	CASSFSGLSEQYF	TGTGCCAGCAGTTTTTCGGGACTCAGCGAGCAGTACTTC
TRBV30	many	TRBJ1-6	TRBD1	CAWDRVYNSPLHF	TGTGCCTGGGACAGGGTGTATAATTCACCCCTCCACTTT
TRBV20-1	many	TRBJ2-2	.	CSARDTGRYTGELFF	TGCAGTGCTAGAGATACGGGCAGATACACCGGGGAGCTGTTTTTT
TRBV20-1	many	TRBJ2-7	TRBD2	CSARPGGKHEQYF	TGCAGTGCCAGGCCCGGGGGGAAGCACGAGCAGTACTTC
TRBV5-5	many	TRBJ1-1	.	CASSLDRTNEAFF	TGTGCCAGCAGCTTGGATAGGACGAATGAAGCTTTCTTT
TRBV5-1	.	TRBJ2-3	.	CASSLALGDTQYF	TGCGCCAGCAGCTTGGCCTTGGGAGATACGCAGTATTTT